This TCR beta chain originates from a study of technical replicates of blood from a few donors. Repertoires were generated with immunoSEQ multiplex PCR, while TCRdb's copy carries only in-frame clones and drops some. Counted here are about 61,000 clones, around 87% occurring once; the ten biggest clones make up 5.2%. This clone was recorded once. This sequence originates from a human donor in good health. Some clones in this sample may be carry-over from other donors' samples. Sequenced material: PBMCs.

The CDR3 here is CASSPWTSGYNEQFF. The DNA for the CDR3 is TGTGCCAGCAGCCCCTGGACTAGCGGCTACAATGAGCAGTTCTTC. The rearrangement links TRBV11-1 to TRBJ2-1; 10 nucleotides line up with TRBD2. The CDR3 length is 15 residues. The germline gives CDR1 SGHAT, CDR2 FQDESV (reference sequence). V dropped 5 bases and J dropped 3; count of bases not matched to a gene: 4. Using reference TRBV11-1 and TRBJ2-1 for the parts outside the CDR3, the full variable domain is EAEVAQSPRYKITEKSQAVAFWCDPISGHATLYWYRQILGQGPELLVQFQDESVVDDSQLPKDRFSAERLKGVDSTLKIQPAELGDSAMYLCASSPWTSGYNEQFFGPGTRLTVL.